This T cell receptor beta chain derives from a study of control samples from healthy donors and cancer patients. Generated by immunoSEQ multiplex PCR, the TCRdb table keeps only in-frame clones and is missing some. This table has approximately 170,000 clones, 93% appearing once. The sequence was obtained from a woman aged 60-75 years in good health. The specimen was blood.

CDR3 sequence reads: CASSYSGGPSGYTF. The CDR3 region has the DNA TGTGCCAGCAGTTACTCTGGGGGCCCATCTGGCTACACCTTC. The chain couples TRBV6-5 to TRBJ1-2; a possible D gene is TRBD1 (6 bases). CDR1 and CDR2 from the germline V gene are MNHEY and SVGAGI. The CDR3 runs to 14 residues. Deletions cut 0 bases from V and 7 bases from J, with 12 bases between.